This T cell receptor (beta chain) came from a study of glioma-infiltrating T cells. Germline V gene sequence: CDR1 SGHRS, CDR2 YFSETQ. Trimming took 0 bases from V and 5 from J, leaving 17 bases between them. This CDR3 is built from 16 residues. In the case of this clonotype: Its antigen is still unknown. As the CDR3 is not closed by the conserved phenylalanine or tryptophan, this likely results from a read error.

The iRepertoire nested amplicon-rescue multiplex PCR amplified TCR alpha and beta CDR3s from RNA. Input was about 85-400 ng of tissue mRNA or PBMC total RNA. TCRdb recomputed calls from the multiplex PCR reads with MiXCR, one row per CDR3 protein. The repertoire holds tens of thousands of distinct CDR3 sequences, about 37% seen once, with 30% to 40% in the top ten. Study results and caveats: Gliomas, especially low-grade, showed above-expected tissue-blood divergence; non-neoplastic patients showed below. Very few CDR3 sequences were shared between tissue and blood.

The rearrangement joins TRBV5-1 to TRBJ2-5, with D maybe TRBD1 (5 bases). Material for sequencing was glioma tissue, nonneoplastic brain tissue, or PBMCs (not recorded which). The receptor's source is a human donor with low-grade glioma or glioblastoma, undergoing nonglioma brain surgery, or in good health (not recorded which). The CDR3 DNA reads TGCGCCAGCAGCTTGGGGTTCTCAGGGCTACAGGAGACCCAGTACCTC. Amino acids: CASSLGFSGLQETQYL.